The source of this TCR beta chain is a study of a mutant IDH1 vaccine in newly diagnosed glioma. Time point here: baseline, week 1 (first vaccination visit). Treatment here: pre-vaccination baseline after standard-of-care therapy. Clones were read by immunoSEQ multiplex PCR, and TCRdb kept only the in-frame ones, dropping some. Among roughly 70,000 clones listed, just over 85% were seen once. Germline assignment: CDR1 MNHEY and CDR2 SMNVEV (reference sequence). There are 13 residues in the CDR3. V dropped 6 bases and J dropped 5 bases, with 8 bases sitting between them. The chain links TRBV27 to TRBJ1-6, with no clear D. The source of this sequence is a man younger than 40 with glioma. Material: PBMCs, obtained from a glioma patient treated with radiotherapy, temozolomide or both. The CDR3: CASSRGDNSPLHF. In DNA form, the CDR3 reads TGTGCCAGCAGCCGCGGGGATAATTCACCCCTCCACTTT.